This T cell receptor beta chain came from a study of T-cell memory formation after mild COVID-19. Study summary: TCR clusters were largely donor specific. Findings of the study overall: A second wave expanding day 15 to 37 was CD4+-biased; contracting clones were balanced. Some SARS-CoV-2-responding clones were already detected in memory before infection.

The V and J ends lost 2 bases and 5 bases respectively, with 14 bases between them. The CDR3 totals 14 residues. CDR1 is DFQATT and CDR2 is SNEGSKA in the germline V gene (reference sequence). As to this clonotype: Its antigen remains unknown.

The TCR alpha and TCR beta cDNA libraries, bearing sample barcodes and UMIs, were generated by 5'RACE using constant-segment primers. TCRdb passed the 5' RACE reads through MiXCR, listing each CDR3 protein once. The sample yields around 420,000 distinct CDR3 sequences, roughly 24% seen once. The rearrangement links TRBV20-1 to TRBJ2-3; D may correspond to TRBD1 or TRBD2 (6 bases each). The sample consisted of PBMCs or a T cell subset sorted from them (not recorded which). The sequence derives from an adult woman who had mild COVID-19 (a few samples of this study predate the infection). Cell type and time point are not known. The DNA for the CDR3 is TGCAGTGCTAGATTTAGGGGGGCAGGAGATACGCAGTATTTT. Translation: CSARFRGAGDTQYF.